These 11 T cell receptor beta chains share one sample of origin, sequenced in a study of T cell responses to AZD1222 COVID-19 vaccine. The protocol was immunoSEQ multiplex PCR, while the TCRdb copy is restricted to in-frame clones and leaves out a portion. The data show 150,000 to 200,000 clones, with more than 80% seen just once and approximately 4% held by the top ten. The specimen was peripheral blood, collected on day 0 of AZD1222 vaccination. These receptors were taken from an adult in good health.

The rearrangement links TRBV2 to TRBJ1-5; D call uncertain. This CDR3 is built from 13 residues. From germline, CDR1 is SNHLY and CDR2 FYNNEI. The germline V and J ends were trimmed by 10 bases and 1 base, with 11 bases remaining between them. The CDR3 DNA is TGTGCCACCTCCGGGGAGAGCAATCAGCCCCAGCATTTT. This codes for CATSGESNQPQHF.

The genes are TRBV19 and TRBJ1-3; D possibly corresponds to TRBD1 (5 bases). Germline assignment: CDR1 LNHDA and CDR2 SQIVND (reference sequence). Between the trimmed V and J ends, which lost 3 bases and 4 bases, there was a span of 13 bases. The CDR3 runs to 15 residues. The CDR3 is CASSIWQGSGNTIYF. CDR3 DNA sequence: TGTGCCAGTAGTATTTGGCAGGGCTCAGGAAACACCATATATTTT.

V and J are TRBV12-3 or TRBV12-4 and TRBJ1-1; the D gene is possibly TRBD1 (6 bases). CDR3 length: 13 residues. Trimming took off 4 bases at V and 3 bases at J, with 9 bases between the two ends. CDR3 in DNA: TGTGCCAGCAGTTCCCCAGGGGACACTGAAGCTTTCTTT. The encoded protein is CASSSPGDTEAFF.

The genes are TRBV19 and TRBJ2-5, with 8 positions matching TRBD1. The CDR3 runs 14 residues. J gave up 5 bases and V 4 bases, and 6 bases lay outside the gene matches. Looked up from germline, CDR1 is LNHDA and CDR2 is SQIVND (reference sequence). The CDR3 loop is CASSTRQGTETQYF. CDR3 nucleotide sequence: TGTGCCAGTAGTACCAGACAGGGGACGGAGACCCAGTACTTC.

The chain is built from TRBV6-4 and TRBJ2-3, with D maybe TRBD2 (5 bases). The germline CDR1 and CDR2 sequences are MRHNA and SNTAGT. V lost 5 bases to trimming and J lost 0 bases, with 12 bases between them. The CDR3 covers 15 residues. The CDR3 reads CASSPRGSSTDTQYF. CDR3 sequence (DNA): TGTGCCAGCAGTCCCCGGGGATCCAGCACAGATACGCAGTATTTT.

This clone was seen a handful of times. This CDR3 reads CASSLEGSGNTIYF. The CDR3 DNA reads TGTGCCAGCAGCTTAGAGGGTTCTGGAAACACCATATATTTT. The V gene is TRBV7-9, the J gene TRBJ1-3, with D unclear. This CDR3 is built from 14 residues. The V end was cut by 1 base, the J end by 1 base, with 5 bases between. CDR1 and CDR2 (germline): SEHNR, FQNEAQ (reference sequence).

The chain recombines TRBV11-2 with TRBJ2-7; no clear D gene. CDR3 size: 16 residues. CDR1 is SGHAT, CDR2 FQNNGV, per germline. V was cut by 5 bases and J by 13 bases, with 30 bases left in between. This CDR3 reads CASSPKVGIDPYDRYF. Here the CDR3 DNA reads TGTGCCAGCAGCCCCAAGGTAGGGATAGACCCCTACGATCGATACTTC.

The chain employs TRBV18 and TRBJ1-6; 8 bases map to TRBD1. Per the germline V gene, CDR1 is KGHSH and CDR2 is LQKENI. V gave up 0 bases and J gave up 7 bases; unmatched junction bases: 8. The length of the CDR3 is 17 residues. CDR3 bases: TGTGCCAGCTCACCACCGGGCCAGGGGGCCGGGAATTCACCCCTCCACTTT. This sequence encodes CASSPPGQGAGNSPLHF.

This rearrangement joins TRBV5-1 to TRBJ1-2, with D possibly matching TRBD1 (6 bases). Trimming took off 0 bases at V and 3 bases at J, with 21 bases between the two ends. This CDR3 is 18 amino acids long. Germline values: CDR1 SGHRS, CDR2 YFSETQ. The CDR3 DNA reads TGCGCCAGCAGCTTGGATTCAGGGGCCCTCCCGGACGACTATGGCTACACCTTC. It yields the protein CASSLDSGALPDDYGYTF.

This chain joins TRBV29-1 and TRBJ1-2; D not resolved. Trimming took 5 bases from V and 2 from J, leaving 6 bases between them. The CDR3 is 11 amino acids. CDR1 and CDR2 from the germline V gene are SQVTM and ANQGSEA. The CDR3 protein is CSVQGNYGYTF. The CDR3 nucleotides read TGCAGCGTTCAAGGGAACTATGGCTACACCTTC.

The V call is TRBV10-3, the J call TRBJ1-1; 8 bases map to TRBD1. The ends lost 7 bases at V and 2 bases at J; junction bases unmatched: 6. This CDR3 contains 14 residues. CDR1 is ENHRY, CDR2 SYGVKD, per germline. The DNA of the CDR3 is TGTGCCATCACCCCACAGGGGGTCAACACTGAAGCTTTCTTT. Protein: CAITPQGVNTEAFF.